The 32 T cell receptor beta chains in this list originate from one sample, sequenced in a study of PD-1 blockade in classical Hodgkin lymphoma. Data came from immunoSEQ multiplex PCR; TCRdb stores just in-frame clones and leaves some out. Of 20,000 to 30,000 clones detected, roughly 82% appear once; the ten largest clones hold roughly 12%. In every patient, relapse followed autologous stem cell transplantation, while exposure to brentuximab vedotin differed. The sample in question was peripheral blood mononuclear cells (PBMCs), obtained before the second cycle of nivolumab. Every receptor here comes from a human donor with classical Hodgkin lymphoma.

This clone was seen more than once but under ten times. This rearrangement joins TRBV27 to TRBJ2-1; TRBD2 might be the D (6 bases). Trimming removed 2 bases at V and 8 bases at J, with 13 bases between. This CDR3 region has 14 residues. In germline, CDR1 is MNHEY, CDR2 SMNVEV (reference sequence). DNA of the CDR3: TGTGCCAGCAGTTTAATCGCGGGGCGGGATGAGCAGTTCTTC. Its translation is CASSLIAGRDEQFF.

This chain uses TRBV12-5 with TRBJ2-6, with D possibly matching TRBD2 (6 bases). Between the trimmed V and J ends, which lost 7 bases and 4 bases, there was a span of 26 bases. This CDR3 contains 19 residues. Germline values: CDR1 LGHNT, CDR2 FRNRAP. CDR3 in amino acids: CASADPPGLSFSGANVLTF. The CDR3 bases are TGTGCTAGTGCCGACCCCCCGGGACTGTCTTTTTCGGGGGCCAACGTCCTGACTTTC.

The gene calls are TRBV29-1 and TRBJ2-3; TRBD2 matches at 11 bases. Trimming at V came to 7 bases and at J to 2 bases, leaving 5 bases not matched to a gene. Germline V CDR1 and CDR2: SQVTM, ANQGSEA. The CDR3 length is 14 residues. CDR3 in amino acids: CSGVAGGNTDTQYF. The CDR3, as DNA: TGCAGCGGAGTAGCGGGGGGGAACACAGATACGCAGTATTTT.

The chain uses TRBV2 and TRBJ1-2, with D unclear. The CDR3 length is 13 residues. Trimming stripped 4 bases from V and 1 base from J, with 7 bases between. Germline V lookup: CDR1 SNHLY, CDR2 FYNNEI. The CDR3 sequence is CASSVNNNYGYTF. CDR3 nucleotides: TGTGCCAGCAGTGTCAATAATAACTATGGCTACACCTTC.

This chain's CDR3 is CASSLGPAGRVGTYEQYF. The CDR3 coding sequence is TGTGCCAGCAGCTTAGGCCCGGCTGGCAGGGTAGGAACCTACGAGCAGTACTTC. The J gene is TRBJ2-7, the V gene TRBV7-2; D is possibly TRBD1 (5 bases). Germline V gives CDR1 SGHTA, CDR2 FQGNSA. The CDR3 totals 18 residues. Deletions cut 1 base from V and 2 bases from J, with 21 bases between.

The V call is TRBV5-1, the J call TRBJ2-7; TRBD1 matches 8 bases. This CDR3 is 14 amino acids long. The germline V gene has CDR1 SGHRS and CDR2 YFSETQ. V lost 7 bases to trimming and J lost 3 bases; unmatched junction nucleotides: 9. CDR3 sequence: CASQGQGASYEQYF. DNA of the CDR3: TGCGCCAGCCAAGGACAGGGAGCGAGCTACGAGCAGTACTTC.

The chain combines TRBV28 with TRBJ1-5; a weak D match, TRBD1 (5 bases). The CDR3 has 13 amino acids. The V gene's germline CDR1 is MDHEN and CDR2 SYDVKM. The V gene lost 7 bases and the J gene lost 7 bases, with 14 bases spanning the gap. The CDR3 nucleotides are TGTGCCAGCACCTGGGGGGGAGGACAGCCCCAGCATTTT. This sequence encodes CASTWGGGQPQHF.

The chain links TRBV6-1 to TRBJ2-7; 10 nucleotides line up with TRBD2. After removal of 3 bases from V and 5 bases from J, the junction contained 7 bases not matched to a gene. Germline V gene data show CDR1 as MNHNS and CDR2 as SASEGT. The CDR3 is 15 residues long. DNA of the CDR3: TGTGCCAGCAGTGACACGGTAGCGGGGGGACACGAGCAGTACTTC. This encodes CASSDTVAGGHEQYF.

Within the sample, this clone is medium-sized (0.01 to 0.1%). CDR3 loop: CASSFNEAFF. CDR3 bases: TGTGCCAGCAGTTTTAATGAAGCTTTCTTT. This chain joins TRBV7-9 and TRBJ1-1; D unclear. The CDR3 is made up of 10 amino acids. Trimming took off 6 bases at V and 7 bases at J, with 6 bases between the two ends. Germline CDR1 SEHNR, CDR2 FQNEAQ (reference sequence). Full variable domain (missing parts from reference TRBV7-9 and TRBJ1-1): DTGVSQNPRHKITKRGQNVTFRCDPISEHNRLYWYRQTLGQGPEFLTYFQNEAQLEKSRLLSDRFSAERPKGSFSTLEIQRTEQGDSAMYLCASSFNEAFFGQGTRLTVV.

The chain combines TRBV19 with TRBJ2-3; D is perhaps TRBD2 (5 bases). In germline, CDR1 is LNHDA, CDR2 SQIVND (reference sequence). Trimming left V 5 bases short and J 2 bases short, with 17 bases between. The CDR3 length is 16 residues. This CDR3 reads CASSPYGRGNTDTQYF. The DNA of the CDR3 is TGTGCCAGTAGTCCTTACGGACGGGGAAACACAGATACGCAGTATTTT. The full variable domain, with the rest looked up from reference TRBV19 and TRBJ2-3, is DGGITQSPKYLFRKEGQNVTLSCEQNLNHDAMYWYRQDPGQGLRLIYYSQIVNDFQKGDIAEGYSVSREKKESFPLTVTSAQKNPTAFYLCASSPYGRGNTDTQYFGPGTRLTVL.

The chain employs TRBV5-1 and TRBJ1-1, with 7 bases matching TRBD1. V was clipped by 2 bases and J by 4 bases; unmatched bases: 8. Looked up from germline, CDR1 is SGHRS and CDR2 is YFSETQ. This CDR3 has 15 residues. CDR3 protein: CASSLELTGATEAFF. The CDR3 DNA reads TGCGCCAGCAGCTTAGAACTCACAGGGGCCACTGAAGCTTTCTTT.

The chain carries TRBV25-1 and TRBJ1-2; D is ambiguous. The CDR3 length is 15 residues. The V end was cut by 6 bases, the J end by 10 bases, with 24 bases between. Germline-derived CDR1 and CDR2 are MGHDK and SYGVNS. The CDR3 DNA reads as TGTGCCAGCAGGGTCCCTCTAGGTTCCCCTTTTTACTACACCTTC. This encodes CASRVPLGSPFYYTF.

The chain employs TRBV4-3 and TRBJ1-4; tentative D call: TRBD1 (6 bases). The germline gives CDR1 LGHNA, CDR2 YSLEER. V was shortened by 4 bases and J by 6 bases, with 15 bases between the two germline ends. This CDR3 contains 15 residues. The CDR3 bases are TGCGCCAGCAGCCGGCCGGGACAAGGGGATGAAAAACTGTTTTTT. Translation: CASSRPGQGDEKLFF.

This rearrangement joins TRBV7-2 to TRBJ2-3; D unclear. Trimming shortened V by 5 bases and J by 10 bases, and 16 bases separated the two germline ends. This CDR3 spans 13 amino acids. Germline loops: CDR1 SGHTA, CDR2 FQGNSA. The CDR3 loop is CASSRTSAEAQYF. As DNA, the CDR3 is TGTGCCAGCAGCCGGACCTCCGCTGAGGCGCAGTATTTT.

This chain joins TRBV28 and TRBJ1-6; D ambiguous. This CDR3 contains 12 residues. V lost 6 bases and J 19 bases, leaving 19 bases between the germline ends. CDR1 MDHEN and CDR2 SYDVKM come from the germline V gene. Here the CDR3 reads CASSATREGRHF. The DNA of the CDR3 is TGTGCCAGCAGCGCAACCCGGGAAGGGAGGCACTTT.

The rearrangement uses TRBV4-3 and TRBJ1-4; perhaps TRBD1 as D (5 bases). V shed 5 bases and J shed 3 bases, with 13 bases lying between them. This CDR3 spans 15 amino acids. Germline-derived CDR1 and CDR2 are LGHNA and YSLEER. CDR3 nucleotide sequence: TGCGCCAGCAGCGCGTATGGGGCCCCTAATGAAAAACTGTTTTTT. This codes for CASSAYGAPNEKLFF.

The CDR3, as DNA: TGCGCCAGCAGCCAAGATTGGAGGGGGGACACTGAAGCTTTCTTT. Its translation is CASSQDWRGDTEAFF. The rearrangement joins TRBV4-1 to TRBJ1-1; D is possibly TRBD1 (6 bases). V dropped 0 bases and J dropped 3 bases, with 11 bases sitting between them. The CDR3 covers 15 residues. Germline lookup yields CDR1 MGHRA and CDR2 YSYEKL.

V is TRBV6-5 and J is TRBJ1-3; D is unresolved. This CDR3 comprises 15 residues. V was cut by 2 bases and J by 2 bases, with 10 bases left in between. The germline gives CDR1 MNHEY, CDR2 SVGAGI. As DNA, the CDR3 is TGTGCCAGCAGTTACGGAGGGATAACTGGAAACACCATATATTTT. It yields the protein CASSYGGITGNTIYF.

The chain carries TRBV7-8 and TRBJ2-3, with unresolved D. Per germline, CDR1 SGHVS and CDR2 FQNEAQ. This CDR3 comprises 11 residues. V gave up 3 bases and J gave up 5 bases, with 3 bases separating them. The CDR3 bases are TGTGCCAGCAGCTTCCGAGATACGCAGTATTTT. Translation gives CASSFRDTQYF.

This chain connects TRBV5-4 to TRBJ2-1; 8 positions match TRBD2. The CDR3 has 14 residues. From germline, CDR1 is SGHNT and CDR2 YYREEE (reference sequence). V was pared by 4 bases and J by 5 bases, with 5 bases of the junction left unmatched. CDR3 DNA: TGTGCCAGCAGCCCGGGACTAGGCAACAATGAGCAGTTCTTC. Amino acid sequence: CASSPGLGNNEQFF.

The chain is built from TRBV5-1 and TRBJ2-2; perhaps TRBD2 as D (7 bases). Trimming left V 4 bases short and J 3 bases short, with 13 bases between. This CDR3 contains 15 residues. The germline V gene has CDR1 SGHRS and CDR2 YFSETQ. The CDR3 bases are TGCGCCAGCAGCGACTCGGGGGGCTACACCGGGGAGCTGTTTTTT. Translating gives CASSDSGGYTGELFF. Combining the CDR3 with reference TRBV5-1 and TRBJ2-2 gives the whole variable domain KAGVTQTPRYLIKTRGQQVTLSCSPISGHRSVSWYQQTPGQGLQFLFEYFSETQRNKGNFPGRFSGRQFSNSRSEMNVSTLELGDSALYLCASSDSGGYTGELFFGEGSRLTVL.

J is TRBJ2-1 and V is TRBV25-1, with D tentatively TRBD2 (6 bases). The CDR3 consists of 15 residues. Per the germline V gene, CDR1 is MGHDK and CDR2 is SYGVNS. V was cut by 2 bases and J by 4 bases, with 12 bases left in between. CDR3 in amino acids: CASSETSSEYNEQFF. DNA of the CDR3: TGTGCCAGCAGTGAAACGTCTAGCGAGTACAATGAGCAGTTCTTC. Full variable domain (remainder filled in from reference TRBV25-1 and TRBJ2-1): EADIYQTPRYLVIGTGKKITLECSQTMGHDKMYWYQQDPGMELHLIHYSYGVNSTEKGDLSSESTVSRIRTEHFPLTLESARPSHTSQYLCASSETSSEYNEQFFGPGTRLTVL.

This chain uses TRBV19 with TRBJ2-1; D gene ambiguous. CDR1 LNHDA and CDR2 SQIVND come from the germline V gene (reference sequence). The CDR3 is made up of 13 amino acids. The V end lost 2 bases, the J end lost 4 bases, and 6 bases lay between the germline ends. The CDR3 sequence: CASSIQGYNEQFF. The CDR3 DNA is TGTGCCAGTAGTATACAAGGTTACAATGAGCAGTTCTTC.

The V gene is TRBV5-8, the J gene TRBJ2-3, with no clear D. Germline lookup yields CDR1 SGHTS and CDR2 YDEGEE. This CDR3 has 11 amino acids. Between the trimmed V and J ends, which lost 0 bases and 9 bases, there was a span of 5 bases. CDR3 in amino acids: CASSLADTQYF. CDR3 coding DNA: TGTGCCAGCAGCTTGGCCGACACGCAGTATTTT.

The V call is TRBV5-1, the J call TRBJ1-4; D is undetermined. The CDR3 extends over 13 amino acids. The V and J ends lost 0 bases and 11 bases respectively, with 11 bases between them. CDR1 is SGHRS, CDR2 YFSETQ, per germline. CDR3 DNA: TGCGCCAGCAGCTTGGAAAAGGGAAATAAACTGTTTTTT. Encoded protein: CASSLEKGNKLFF.

The CDR3 sequence: CASTSGGRMFF. The CDR3 DNA sequence: TGTGCCAGCACCTCGGGGGGGCGTATGTTCTTC. The chain is built from TRBV27 and TRBJ2-1, with 8 nucleotides matching TRBD2. From germline, CDR1 is MNHEY and CDR2 SMNVEV (reference sequence). V was pared by 7 bases and J by 15 bases, with 8 bases of the junction left unmatched. The CDR3 loop spans 11 amino acids.

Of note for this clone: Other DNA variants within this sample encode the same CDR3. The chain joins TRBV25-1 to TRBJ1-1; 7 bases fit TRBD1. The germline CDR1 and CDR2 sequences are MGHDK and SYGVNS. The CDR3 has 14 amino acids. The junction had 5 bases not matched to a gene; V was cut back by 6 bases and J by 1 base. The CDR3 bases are TGTGCCAGCAGGCGCGGACAGGAGAACACTGAAGCTTTCTTT. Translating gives CASRRGQENTEAFF. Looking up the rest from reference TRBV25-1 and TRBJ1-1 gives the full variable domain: EADIYQTPRYLVIGTGKKITLECSQTMGHDKMYWYQQDPGMELHLIHYSYGVNSTEKGDLSSESTVSRIRTEHFPLTLESARPSHTSQYLCASRRGQENTEAFFGQGTRLTVV.

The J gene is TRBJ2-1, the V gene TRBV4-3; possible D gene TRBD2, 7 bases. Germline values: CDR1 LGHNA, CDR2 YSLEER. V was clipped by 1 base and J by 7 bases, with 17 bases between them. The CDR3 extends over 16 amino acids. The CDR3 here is CASSQARGGALNEQFF. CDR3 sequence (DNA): TGCGCCAGCAGCCAAGCTAGGGGGGGGGCCTTAAATGAGCAGTTCTTC.

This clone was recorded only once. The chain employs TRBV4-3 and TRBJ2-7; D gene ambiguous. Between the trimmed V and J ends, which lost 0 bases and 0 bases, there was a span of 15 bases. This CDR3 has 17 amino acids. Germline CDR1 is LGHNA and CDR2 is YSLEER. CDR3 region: CASSQDIGKVHSYEQYF. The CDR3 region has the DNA TGCGCCAGCAGCCAAGATATCGGCAAAGTACACTCCTACGAGCAGTACTTC.

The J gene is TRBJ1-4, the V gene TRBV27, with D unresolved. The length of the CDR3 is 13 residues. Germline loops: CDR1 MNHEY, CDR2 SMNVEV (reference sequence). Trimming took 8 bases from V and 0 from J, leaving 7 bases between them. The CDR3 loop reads CASRFATNEKLFF. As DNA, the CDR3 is TGTGCCAGCCGATTTGCAACTAATGAAAAACTGTTTTTT.

Written as DNA, the CDR3 is TGTGCCAGCAGCTTAGAGTTGGCCGATGAGCAGTTCTTC. It codes for CASSLELADEQFF. The chain links TRBV11-2 to TRBJ2-1; D gene unclear. The germline gives CDR1 SGHAT, CDR2 FQNNGV. This CDR3 contains 13 residues. Trimming left V 0 bases short and J 8 bases short, with 8 bases between.

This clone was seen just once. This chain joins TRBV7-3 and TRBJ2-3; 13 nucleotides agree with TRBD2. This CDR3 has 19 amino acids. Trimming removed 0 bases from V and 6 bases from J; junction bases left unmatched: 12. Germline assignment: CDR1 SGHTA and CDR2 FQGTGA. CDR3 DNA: TGTGCCAGCAGCTTAACGGAGACTAGCGGGGGGCGACCAGGGGATACGCAGTATTTT. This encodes CASSLTETSGGRPGDTQYF.